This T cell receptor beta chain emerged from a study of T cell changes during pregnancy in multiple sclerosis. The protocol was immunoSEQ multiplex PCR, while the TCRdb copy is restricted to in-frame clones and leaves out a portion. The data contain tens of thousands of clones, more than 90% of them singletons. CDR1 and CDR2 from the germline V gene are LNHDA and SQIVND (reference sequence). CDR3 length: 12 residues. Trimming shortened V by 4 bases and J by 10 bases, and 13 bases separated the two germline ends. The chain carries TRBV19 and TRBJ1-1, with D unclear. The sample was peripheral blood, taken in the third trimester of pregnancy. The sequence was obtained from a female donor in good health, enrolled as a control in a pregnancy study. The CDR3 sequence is CASSKDRERAFF. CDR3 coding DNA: TGTGCCAGTAGTAAAGATCGGGAGAGAGCTTTCTTT.